This TCR beta chain was recovered during a study of shared clonotypes between healthy human individuals. This CDR3 spans 13 amino acids. Trimming stripped 3 bases from V and 4 bases from J, with 10 bases between. Germline V gene data show CDR1 as LNHDA and CDR2 as SQIVND (reference sequence). The assay was immunoSEQ multiplex PCR, and TCRdb's table has in-frame clones only and misses some. The sample yields over a million clones, 97% to 99% seen once. The chain has TRBV19 and TRBJ2-7; D unresolved. The origin of this receptor is a man between 25 and 39 years old in good health. Sequenced material: naive CD4+ T cells sorted from blood. Indicated subset: CD45RA+ positively selected. The CDR3 region is CASSMAAAYEQYF. In DNA form, the CDR3 reads TGTGCCAGTAGTATGGCCGCGGCTTACGAGCAGTACTTC.